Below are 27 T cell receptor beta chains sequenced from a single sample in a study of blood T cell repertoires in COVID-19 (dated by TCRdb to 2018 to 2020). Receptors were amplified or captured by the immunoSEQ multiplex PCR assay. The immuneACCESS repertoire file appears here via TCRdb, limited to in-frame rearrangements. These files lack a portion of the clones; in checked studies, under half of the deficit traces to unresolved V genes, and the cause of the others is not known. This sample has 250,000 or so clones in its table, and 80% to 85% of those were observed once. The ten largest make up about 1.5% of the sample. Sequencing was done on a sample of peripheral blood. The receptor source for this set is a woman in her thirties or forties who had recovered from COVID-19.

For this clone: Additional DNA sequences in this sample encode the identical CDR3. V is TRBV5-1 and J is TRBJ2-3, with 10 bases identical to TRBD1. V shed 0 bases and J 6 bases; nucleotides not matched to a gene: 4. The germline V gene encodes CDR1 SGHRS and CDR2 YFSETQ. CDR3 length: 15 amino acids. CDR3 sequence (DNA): TGCGCCAGCAGCTTGGGACAGGGGGCGGGCGATACGCAGTATTTT. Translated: CASSLGQGAGDTQYF.

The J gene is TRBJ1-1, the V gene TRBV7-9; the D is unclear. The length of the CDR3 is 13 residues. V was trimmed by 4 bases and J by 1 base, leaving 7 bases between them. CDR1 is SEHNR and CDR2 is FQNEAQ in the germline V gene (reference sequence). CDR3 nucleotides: TGTGCCAGCAGCTGGCATCAGAACACTGAAGCTTTCTTT. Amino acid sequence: CASSWHQNTEAFF.

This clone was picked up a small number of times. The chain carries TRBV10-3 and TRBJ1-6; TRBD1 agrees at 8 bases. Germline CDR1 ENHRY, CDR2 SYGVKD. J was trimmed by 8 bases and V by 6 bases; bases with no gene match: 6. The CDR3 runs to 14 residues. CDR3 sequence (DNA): TGTGCCATCAGACGGACAGGGTCGGATTCACCCCTCCACTTT. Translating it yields CAIRRTGSDSPLHF.

The CDR3 DNA reads TGTGCCAGCAGCCAAGATCTACAGATTGGGCAGCCCCAGCATTTT. It encodes CASSQDLQIGQPQHF. This chain connects TRBV3-1 (or the pseudogene TRBV3-2) to TRBJ1-5; D is unclear. This CDR3 has 15 residues. V lost 0 bases and J 7 bases, leaving 13 bases between the germline ends. Germline CDR1 LGHDT, CDR2 YNNKEL (reference sequence).

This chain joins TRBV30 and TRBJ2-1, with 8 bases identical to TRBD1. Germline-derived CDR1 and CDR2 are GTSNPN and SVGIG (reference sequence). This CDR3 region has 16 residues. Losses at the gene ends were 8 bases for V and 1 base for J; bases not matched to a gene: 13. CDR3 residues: CAATPPGGISYNEQFF. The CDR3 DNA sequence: TGTGCCGCCACCCCGCCAGGGGGCATATCCTACAATGAGCAGTTCTTC. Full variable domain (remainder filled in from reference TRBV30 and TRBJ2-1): SQTIHQWPATLVQPVGSPLSLECTVEGTSNPNLYWYRQAAGRGLQLLFYSVGIGQISSEVPQNLSASRPQDRQFILSSKKLLLSDSGFYLCAATPPGGISYNEQFFGPGTRLTVL.

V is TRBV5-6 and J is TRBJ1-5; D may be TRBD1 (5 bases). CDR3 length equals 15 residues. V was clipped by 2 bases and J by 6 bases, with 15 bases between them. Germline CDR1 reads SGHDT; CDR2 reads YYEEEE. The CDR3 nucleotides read TGTGCCAGCAGCTTAGCGTCCCGGGGGGGTCAGCCCCAGCATTTT. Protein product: CASSLASRGGQPQHF.

CDR3 nucleotides: TGTGCCAGCAGTCCAAACAGGGGATCCTCTGGAAACACCATATATTTT. It is translated as CASSPNRGSSGNTIYF. The chain couples TRBV11-2 to TRBJ1-3; TRBD1 matches at 7 bases. The CDR3 consists of 16 residues. The J segment lost 0 bases and the V segment lost 6 bases, leaving 8 bases of the junction unmatched. The V gene's germline CDR1 is SGHAT and CDR2 FQNNGV.

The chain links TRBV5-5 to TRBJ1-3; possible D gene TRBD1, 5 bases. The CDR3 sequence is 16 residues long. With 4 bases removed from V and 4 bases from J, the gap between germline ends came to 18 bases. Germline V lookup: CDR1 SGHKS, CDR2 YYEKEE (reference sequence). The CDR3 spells CASSSSLRGMGNTIYF. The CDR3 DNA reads TGTGCCAGCAGCAGCTCCCTAAGGGGTATGGGAAACACCATATATTTT. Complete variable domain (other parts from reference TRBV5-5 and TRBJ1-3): DAGVTQSPTHLIKTRGQQVTLRCSPISGHKSVSWYQQVLGQGPQFIFQYYEKEERGRGNFPDRFSARQFPNYSSELNVNALLLGDSALYLCASSSSLRGMGNTIYFGEGSWLTVV.

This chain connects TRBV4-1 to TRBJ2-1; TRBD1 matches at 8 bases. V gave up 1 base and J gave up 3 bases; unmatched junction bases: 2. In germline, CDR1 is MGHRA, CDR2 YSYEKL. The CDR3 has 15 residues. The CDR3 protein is CASSQGGTGYNEQFF. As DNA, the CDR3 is TGCGCCAGCAGCCAAGGGGGGACAGGCTACAATGAGCAGTTCTTC.

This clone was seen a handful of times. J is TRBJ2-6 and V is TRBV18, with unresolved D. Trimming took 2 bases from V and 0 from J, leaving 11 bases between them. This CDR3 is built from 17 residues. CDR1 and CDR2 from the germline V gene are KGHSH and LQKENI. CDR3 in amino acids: CASSPVLGDSGANVLTF. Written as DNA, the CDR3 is TGTGCCAGCTCACCAGTCTTAGGAGACTCTGGGGCCAACGTCCTGACTTTC. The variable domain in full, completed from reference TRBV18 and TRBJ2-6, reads NAGVMQNPRHLVRRRGQEARLRCSPMKGHSHVYWYRQLPEEGLKFMVYLQKENIIDESGMPKERFSAEFPKEGPSILRIQQVVRGDSAAYFCASSPVLGDSGANVLTFGAGSRLTVL.

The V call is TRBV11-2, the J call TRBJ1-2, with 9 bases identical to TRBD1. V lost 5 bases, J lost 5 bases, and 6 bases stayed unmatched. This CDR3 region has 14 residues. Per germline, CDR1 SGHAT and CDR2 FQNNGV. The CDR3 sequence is CASSPGTGWYGYTF. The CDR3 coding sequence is TGTGCCAGCAGCCCTGGGACAGGGTGGTATGGCTACACCTTC.

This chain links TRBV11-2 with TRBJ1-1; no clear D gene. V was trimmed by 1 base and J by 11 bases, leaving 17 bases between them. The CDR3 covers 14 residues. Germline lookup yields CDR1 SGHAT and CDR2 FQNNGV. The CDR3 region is CASSLVGWRYGAFF. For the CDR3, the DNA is TGTGCCAGCAGCTTAGTTGGTTGGCGGTACGGTGCTTTCTTT.

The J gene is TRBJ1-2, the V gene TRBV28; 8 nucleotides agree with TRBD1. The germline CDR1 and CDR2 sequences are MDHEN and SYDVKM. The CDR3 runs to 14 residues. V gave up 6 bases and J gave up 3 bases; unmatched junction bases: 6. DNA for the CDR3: TGTGCCAGCAGACCGGACAGGGACTACTATGGCTACACCTTC. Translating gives CASRPDRDYYGYTF.

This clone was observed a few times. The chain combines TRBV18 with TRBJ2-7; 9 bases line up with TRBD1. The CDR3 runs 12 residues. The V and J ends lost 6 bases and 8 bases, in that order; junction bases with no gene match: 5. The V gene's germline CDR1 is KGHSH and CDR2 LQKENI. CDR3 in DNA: TGTGCCAGCTCCTGGGACAGGGAGCAGCAGTACTTC. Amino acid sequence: CASSWDREQQYF.

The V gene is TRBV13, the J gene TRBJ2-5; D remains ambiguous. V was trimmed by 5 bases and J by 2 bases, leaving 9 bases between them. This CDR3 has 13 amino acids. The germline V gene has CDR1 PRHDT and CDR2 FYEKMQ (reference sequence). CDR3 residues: CASSTQQQETQYF. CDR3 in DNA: TGTGCCAGCAGCACACAACAACAAGAGACCCAGTACTTC.

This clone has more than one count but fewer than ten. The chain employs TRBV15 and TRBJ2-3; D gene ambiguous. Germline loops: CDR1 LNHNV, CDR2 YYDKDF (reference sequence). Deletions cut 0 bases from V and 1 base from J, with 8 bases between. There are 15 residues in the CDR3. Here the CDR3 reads CATSRDPTGTDTQYF. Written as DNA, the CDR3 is TGTGCCACCAGCAGAGATCCGACTGGCACAGATACGCAGTATTTT.

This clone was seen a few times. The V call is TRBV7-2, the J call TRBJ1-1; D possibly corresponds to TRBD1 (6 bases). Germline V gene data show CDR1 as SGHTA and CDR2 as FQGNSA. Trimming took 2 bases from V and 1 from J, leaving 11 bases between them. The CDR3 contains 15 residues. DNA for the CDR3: TGTGCCAGCAGCTTAAATGCAGGGGCGAACACTGAAGCTTTCTTT. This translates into CASSLNAGANTEAFF.

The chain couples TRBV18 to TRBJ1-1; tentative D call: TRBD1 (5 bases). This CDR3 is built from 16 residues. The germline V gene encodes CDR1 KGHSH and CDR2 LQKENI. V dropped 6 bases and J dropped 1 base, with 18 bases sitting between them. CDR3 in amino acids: CASSPKGRGTNTEAFF. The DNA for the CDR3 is TGTGCCAGCTCGCCTAAGGGGAGGGGAACGAACACTGAAGCTTTCTTT.

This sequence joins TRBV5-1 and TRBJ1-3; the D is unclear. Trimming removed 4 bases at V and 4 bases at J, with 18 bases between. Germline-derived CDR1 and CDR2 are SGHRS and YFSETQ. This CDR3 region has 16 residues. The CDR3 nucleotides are TGCGCCAGCAGCGCCGTGCCCACCGCGGGAGGAAACACCATATATTTT. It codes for CASSAVPTAGGNTIYF.

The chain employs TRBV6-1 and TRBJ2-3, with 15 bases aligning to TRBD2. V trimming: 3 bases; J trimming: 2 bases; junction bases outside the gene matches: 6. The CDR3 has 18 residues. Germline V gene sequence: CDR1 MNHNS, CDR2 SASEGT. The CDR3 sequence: CASSEGLAGGPSTDTQYF. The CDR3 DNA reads TGTGCCAGCAGTGAGGGACTAGCGGGGGGTCCTTCCACAGATACGCAGTATTTT.

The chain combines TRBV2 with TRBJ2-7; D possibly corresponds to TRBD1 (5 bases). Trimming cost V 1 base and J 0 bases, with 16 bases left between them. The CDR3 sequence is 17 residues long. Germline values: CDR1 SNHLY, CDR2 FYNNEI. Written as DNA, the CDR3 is TGTGCCAGCAGTGAAGGGTTTCGGACACCCGGCTCCTACGAGCAGTACTTC. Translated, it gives CASSEGFRTPGSYEQYF.

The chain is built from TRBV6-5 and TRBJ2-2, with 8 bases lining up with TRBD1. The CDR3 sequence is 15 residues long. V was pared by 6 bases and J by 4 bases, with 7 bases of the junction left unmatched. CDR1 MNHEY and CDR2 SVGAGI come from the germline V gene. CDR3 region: CASRPTGGGTGELFF. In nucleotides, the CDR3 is TGTGCCAGCAGGCCCACAGGGGGAGGCACCGGGGAGCTGTTTTTT.

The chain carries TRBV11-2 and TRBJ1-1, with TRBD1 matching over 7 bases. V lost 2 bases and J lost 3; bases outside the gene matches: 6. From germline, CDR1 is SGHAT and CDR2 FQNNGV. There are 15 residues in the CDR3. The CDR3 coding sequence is TGTGCCAGCAGCTTAAGGCCTGACAGGGACACTGAAGCTTTCTTT. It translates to CASSLRPDRDTEAFF.

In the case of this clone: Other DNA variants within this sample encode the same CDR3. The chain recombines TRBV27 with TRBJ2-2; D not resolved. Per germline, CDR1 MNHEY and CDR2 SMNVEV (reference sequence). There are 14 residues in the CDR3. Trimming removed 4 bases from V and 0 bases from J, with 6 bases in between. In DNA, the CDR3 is TGTGCCAGCAGTTCCAGAACGAACACCGGGGAGCTGTTTTTT. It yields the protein CASSSRTNTGELFF.

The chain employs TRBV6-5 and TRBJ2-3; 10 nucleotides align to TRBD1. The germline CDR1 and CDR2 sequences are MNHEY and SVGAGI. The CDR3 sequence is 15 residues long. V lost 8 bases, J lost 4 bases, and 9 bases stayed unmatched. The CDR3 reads CASGSGTGVADTQYF. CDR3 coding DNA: TGTGCCAGCGGCTCCGGGACAGGGGTCGCAGATACGCAGTATTTT.

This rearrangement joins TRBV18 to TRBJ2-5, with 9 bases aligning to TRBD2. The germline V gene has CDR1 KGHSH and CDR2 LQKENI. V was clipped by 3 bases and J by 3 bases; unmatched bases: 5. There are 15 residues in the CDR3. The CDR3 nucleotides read TGTGCCAGCTCACCGGGACTAGCTGTGAAAGAGACCCAGTACTTC. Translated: CASSPGLAVKETQYF.

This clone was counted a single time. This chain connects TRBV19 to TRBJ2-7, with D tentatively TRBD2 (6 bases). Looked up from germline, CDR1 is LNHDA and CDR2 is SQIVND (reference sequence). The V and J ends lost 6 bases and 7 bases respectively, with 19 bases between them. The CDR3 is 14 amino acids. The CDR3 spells CASRETNLGREQYF. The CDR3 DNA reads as TGTGCCAGTAGGGAGACCAACCTAGGGAGGGAGCAGTACTTC.